A selection of T cell receptor beta chains follows, all from one sample in a study of Tregs in tolerant kidney transplant recipients. These receptors have no identified antigens. Sequencing used immunoSEQ multiplex PCR; TCRdb keeps in-frame clones, though not all of them. The data contain about 15,000 clones, 53% of them singletons. Here the sequenced sample was CD4+ T cells from blood cultured with allogeneic cells, taken before the transplant. Receptors were obtained from a human patient who received a combined kidney and bone marrow transplant. Each CDR3 is given without its conserved first and last residue.

cdr3_aa: ASSPGHFFYEQY
v_call: TRBV18

cdr3_aa: ASSRDRENSPLH
v_call: TRBV6-5

cdr3_aa: ASSLGGQSANYGYT
v_call: TRBV7-2

cdr3_aa: ASSGLDGEQY
v_call: TRBV6-6

cdr3_aa: ASSESASGVYNEQF
v_call: TRBV25-1

cdr3_aa: ASSQTRQQETQY
v_call: TRBV5-4

cdr3_aa: ASSQDPAGGRSDTQY
v_call: TRBV4-1

cdr3_aa: ASSLGTGGEETQY
v_call: TRBV5-8

cdr3_aa: ASTRGHLSPLH
v_call: TRBV19

cdr3_aa: ASSPLFPTGHTDTQY
v_call: TRBV18

cdr3_aa: ASSRMGFPGELF
v_call: TRBV28

cdr3_aa: ASSQEEGAPWAPQH
v_call: TRBV4-1

cdr3_aa: ASSLARRLPREAF
v_call: TRBV11-2

cdr3_aa: ASSFNQGFNEQY
v_call: TRBV11-2